The next 10 T cell receptor beta chains were all read from a single sample in a study of cytomegalovirus exposure and HLA in healthy donors. Primers included in the PCR were 60 Vbeta and 13 Jbeta primers. Generated by immunoSEQ multiplex PCR, the TCRdb table keeps only in-frame clones and is missing some. The sample lists around 150,000 clones, 70% to 80% occurring once. Sequenced material: PBMCs. The receptors come from a human donor in good health.

This chain links TRBV6-4 with TRBJ2-7; no definite D call. Per germline, CDR1 MRHNA and CDR2 SNTAGT. The length of the CDR3 is 13 residues. V lost 4 bases, J lost 3 bases, and 10 bases lay in between. CDR3 in DNA: TGTGCCAGCAGTGTTGAAACTGGCTACGAGCAGTACTTC. Its protein is CASSVETGYEQYF.

This clone was seen just once. The chain links TRBV10-3 to TRBJ2-1; the D gene is possibly TRBD1 (6 bases). This CDR3 has 15 residues. V lost 2 bases to trimming and J lost 3 bases, with 11 bases between them. Germline CDR1 is ENHRY and CDR2 is SYGVKD. CDR3 in amino acids: CAISEGQIHYNEQFF. The CDR3 DNA reads TGTGCCATCAGTGAGGGACAGATTCACTACAATGAGCAGTTCTTC.

The V and J genes are TRBV5-4 and TRBJ2-5, with 15 bases that match TRBD2. V lost 0 bases, J lost 5 bases, and 2 bases stayed unmatched. From germline, CDR1 is SGHNT and CDR2 YYREEE (reference sequence). The CDR3 consists of 16 residues. CDR3 sequence: CASSLGGTSGGETQYF. CDR3 in DNA: TGTGCCAGCAGCTTGGGCGGGACTAGCGGGGGGGAGACCCAGTACTTC.

V gene TRBV15 combines with J gene TRBJ2-5, with 9 bases that match TRBD2. CDR1 is LNHNV, CDR2 YYDKDF, per germline (reference sequence). J was trimmed by 3 bases and V by 0 bases; bases with no gene match: 11. The CDR3 is 18 residues long. The CDR3 loop reads CATSRDSEAGGIEETQYF. The CDR3 DNA follows: TGTGCCACCAGCAGAGATAGTGAAGCGGGAGGTATAGAAGAGACCCAGTACTTC. Complete variable domain (other parts from reference TRBV15 and TRBJ2-5): DAMVIQNPRYQVTQFGKPVTLSCSQTLNHNVMYWYQQKSSQAPKLLFHYYDKDFNNEADTPDNFQSRRPNTSFCFLDIRSPGLGDTAMYLCATSRDSEAGGIEETQYFGPGTRLLVL.

The chain employs TRBV19 and TRBJ2-7, with 10 bases fitting TRBD2. Trimming removed 6 bases from V and 4 bases from J; junction bases left unmatched: 9. There are 15 residues in the CDR3. Germline assignment: CDR1 LNHDA and CDR2 SQIVND (reference sequence). CDR3 nucleotide sequence: TGTGCCAGTAGCGCGACTAGCGGGTGGCATTACGAGCAGTACTTC. Translating gives CASSATSGWHYEQYF.

V and J are TRBV28 and TRBJ1-5; 8 bases are shared with TRBD1. V lost 5 bases to trimming and J lost 3 bases; unmatched junction nucleotides: 6. The CDR3 has 15 residues. In germline, CDR1 is MDHEN, CDR2 SYDVKM. This CDR3 reads CASSEDRDYNQPQHF. Here the CDR3 DNA reads TGTGCCAGCAGTGAGGACAGGGATTACAATCAGCCCCAGCATTTT.

This sequence joins TRBV9 and TRBJ2-7; possibly TRBD2 for D (6 bases). The CDR3 has 15 amino acids. V lost 2 bases and J 2 bases, leaving 14 bases between the germline ends. The V gene's germline CDR1 is SGDLS and CDR2 YYNGEE. CDR3 in DNA: TGTGCCAGCAGCGTTCACGAGTGGGGGGCCTACGAGCAGTACTTC. As protein: CASSVHEWGAYEQYF. Complete variable domain (other parts from reference TRBV9 and TRBJ2-7): DSGVTQTPKHLITATGQRVTLRCSPRSGDLSVYWYQQSLDQGLQFLIQYYNGEERAKGNILERFSAQQFPDLHSELNLSSLELGDSALYFCASSVHEWGAYEQYFGPGTRLTVT.

CDR3 sequence reads: CATSRRGQGNYGYTF. The CDR3 nucleotides read TGTGCCACCAGCAGAAGGGGACAGGGAAACTATGGCTACACCTTC. The V gene is TRBV15, the J gene TRBJ1-2; TRBD1 aligns across 9 bases. V lost 2 bases, J lost 2 bases, and 3 bases stayed unmatched. This CDR3 spans 15 amino acids. CDR1 is LNHNV and CDR2 is YYDKDF in the germline V gene (reference sequence).

The chain couples TRBV15 to TRBJ2-6; 8 nucleotides line up with TRBD1. With V trimmed by 1 base and J by 0 bases, 2 bases remained unmatched. The CDR3 runs 17 residues. Germline loops: CDR1 LNHNV, CDR2 YYDKDF (reference sequence). Here the CDR3 reads CATSRGQGTSGANVLTF. Written as DNA, the CDR3 is TGTGCCACCAGCAGAGGACAGGGGACCTCTGGGGCCAACGTCCTGACTTTC.

The chain has TRBV27 and TRBJ2-5; 11 positions agree with TRBD2. Germline V gene lookup returns CDR1 MNHEY and CDR2 SMNVEV (reference sequence). The CDR3 length is 15 residues. The V gene end was trimmed by 5 bases and the J gene end by 1 base; junction bases not matched to a gene: 3. The CDR3 nucleotides read TGTGCCAGCAGTCGACTAGCGGGACTCCAAGAGACCCAGTACTTC. As protein: CASSRLAGLQETQYF.